This paragraph covers one T cell receptor beta chain sequence. This clonotype came up a few times. Its antigen is unknown. The input lacks base qualities; no much larger clone sits a single base away. Total RNA was extracted from unfractionated whole blood that had been collected in Tempus Blood RNA tubes. Roughly 5 healthy volunteers were used as TCR sequencing controls and were bled at day 0, 2 weeks and 6 weeks. These data come from a study of human T cells and chemical hapten exposure (dated by TCRdb to the early 2020s). Regarding the study in general: The libraries were sequenced as a pool, and the TCR yield per sample differed mostly because of small variations in library volumes within the pool. The study tracked peripheral blood TCR repertoire changes in vivo during primary and secondary sensitization to the hapten diphenylcyclopropenone (DPC) in alopecia patients.

The study at large found these results: Repeated subsampling changed both the strength of the expansion versus patch-test correlation and the threshold at which that correlation became significant. No change with DPC sensitization was found in the number of TCRs above 1 in 1000 frequency, and no evidence of global repertoire structure alterations was found.

The CDR1 and CDR2 encoded by the germline V gene are SGHNT and YENEEA. V and J lose 3 bases and 12 bases, and a span of 12 bases separates them. Including the terminal cysteine and phenylalanine, the CDR3 comprises 13 residues. Only CDR3 DNA remains: 39 bases, in frame from the first base. During library preparation, unique molecular identifiers were attached to individual cDNA molecules so that TCRs could be counted in a quantitative, reproducible way. From each blood RNA sample, both TCR alpha and TCR beta chains were sequenced. On the study's bioinformatics: Samples had a median of roughly 100,000 TCRs, with a range from about 23,224 to 750,000. The Decombinator software suite was used to annotate the V, J and CDR3 of the TCR reads. Every sample was subsampled to the same number of TCRs (28,000) for the PS versus PT1 abundance plots. TCRs were defined as expanded if absent before sensitization and observed at least eight times at the 2-week time point. Through fastp at Q25 and MiXCR, TCRdb rebuilt clones from the public reads, retaining in-frame beta chains. Every distinct CDR3 protein forms one entry, paired with its most common genes and DNA. The V and J calls here are based on TCRdb, not the publication. This sample has about 120,000 distinct CDR3 sequences in its table, and roughly 8.5% of those were observed once. 1.4% of the sample belongs to the ten largest clones.

The sample comprised whole blood. The chain links TRBV11-3 with TRBJ1-6; the D gene is perhaps TRBD1, on 5 matching bases. This clonotype was sampled from a human donor in good health. Some clones in this sample may be carry-over from other donors' samples. Donor details come from another sample of the same person, matched by shared clones. The CDR3 protein is CASSFRDGEPLHF. The DNA sequence is given as TGTGCCAGCAGCTTCCGGGACGGTGAACCCCTCCACTTT.